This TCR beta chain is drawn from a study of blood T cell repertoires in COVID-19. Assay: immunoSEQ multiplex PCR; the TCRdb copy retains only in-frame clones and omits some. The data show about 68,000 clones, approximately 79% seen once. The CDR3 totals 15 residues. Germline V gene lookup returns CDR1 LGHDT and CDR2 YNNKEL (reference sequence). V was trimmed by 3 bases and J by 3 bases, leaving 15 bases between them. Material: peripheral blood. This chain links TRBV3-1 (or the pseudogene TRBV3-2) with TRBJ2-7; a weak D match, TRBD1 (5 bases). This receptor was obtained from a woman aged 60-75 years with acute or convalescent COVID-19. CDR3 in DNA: TGTGCCAGCAGCCACTCACAGGATTTAGGCTACGAGCAGTACTTC. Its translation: CASSHSQDLGYEQYF.